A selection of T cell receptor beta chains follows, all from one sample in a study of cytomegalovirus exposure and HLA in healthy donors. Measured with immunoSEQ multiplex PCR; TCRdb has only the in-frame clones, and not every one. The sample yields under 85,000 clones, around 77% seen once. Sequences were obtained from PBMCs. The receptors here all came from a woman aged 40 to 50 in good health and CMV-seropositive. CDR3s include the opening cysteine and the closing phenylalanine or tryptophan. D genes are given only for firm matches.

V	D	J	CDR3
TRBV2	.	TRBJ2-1	CASRDAGARGEQFF
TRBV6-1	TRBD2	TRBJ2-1	CASSGSGRGTNEQFF
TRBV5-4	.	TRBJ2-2	CASSLGIIGELFF
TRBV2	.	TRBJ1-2	CASSDSPNYGYTF
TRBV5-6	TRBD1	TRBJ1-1	CASRPPGTENTEAFF
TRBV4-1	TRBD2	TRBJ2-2	CASSQDLRGTGELFF
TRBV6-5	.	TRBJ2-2	CASNLNTGELFF
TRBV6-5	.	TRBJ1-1	CASKSLGAVNTEAFF
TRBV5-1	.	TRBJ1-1	CASDTGFGNTEAFF
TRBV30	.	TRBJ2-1	CACVRGAEQFF
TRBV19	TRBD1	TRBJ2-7	CASGTGGIYEQYF
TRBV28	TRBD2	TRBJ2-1	CASSSKSGGSYNEQFF
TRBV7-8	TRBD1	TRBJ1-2	CASSADRGDGYTF